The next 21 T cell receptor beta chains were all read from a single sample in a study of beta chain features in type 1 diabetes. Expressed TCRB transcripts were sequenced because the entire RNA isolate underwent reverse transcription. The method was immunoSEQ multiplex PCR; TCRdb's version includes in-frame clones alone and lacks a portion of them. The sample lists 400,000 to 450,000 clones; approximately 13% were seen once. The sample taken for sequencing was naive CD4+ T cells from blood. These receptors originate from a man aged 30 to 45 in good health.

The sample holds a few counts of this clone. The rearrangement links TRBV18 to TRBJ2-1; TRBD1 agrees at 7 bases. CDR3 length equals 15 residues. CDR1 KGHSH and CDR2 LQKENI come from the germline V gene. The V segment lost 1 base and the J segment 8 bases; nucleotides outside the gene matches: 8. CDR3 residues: CASSPRGGGYHEQFF. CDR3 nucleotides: TGTGCCAGCTCACCACGAGGGGGCGGGTATCATGAGCAGTTCTTC.

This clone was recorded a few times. CDR3 coding DNA: TGCGCCAGCAGCCAGAGGGGACTAGCGGGGACCTTAGATACGCAGTATTTT. Translated: CASSQRGLAGTLDTQYF. The chain couples TRBV4-3 to TRBJ2-3; the match to TRBD2 covers 13 bases. This CDR3 has 17 amino acids. Germline loops: CDR1 LGHNA, CDR2 YSLEER. Trimming took 3 bases from V and 5 from J; bases not matched to a gene: 8.

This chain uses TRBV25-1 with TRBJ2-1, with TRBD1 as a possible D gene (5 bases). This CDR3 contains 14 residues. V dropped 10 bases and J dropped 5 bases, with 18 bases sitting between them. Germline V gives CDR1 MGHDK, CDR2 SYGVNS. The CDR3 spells CATYPGSYHNEQFF. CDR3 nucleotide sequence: TGTGCCACCTACCCAGGGTCTTATCACAATGAGCAGTTCTTC. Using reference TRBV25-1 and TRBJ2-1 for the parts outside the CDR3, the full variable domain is EADIYQTPRYLVIGTGKKITLECSQTMGHDKMYWYQQDPGMELHLIHYSYGVNSTEKGDLSSESTVSRIRTEHFPLTLESARPSHTSQYLCATYPGSYHNEQFFGPGTRLTVL.

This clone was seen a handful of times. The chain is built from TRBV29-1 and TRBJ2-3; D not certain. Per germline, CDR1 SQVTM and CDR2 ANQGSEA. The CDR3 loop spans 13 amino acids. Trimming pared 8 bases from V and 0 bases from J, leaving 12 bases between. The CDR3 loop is CSLWVASTDTQYF. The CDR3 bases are TGCAGCCTATGGGTGGCTAGCACAGATACGCAGTATTTT.

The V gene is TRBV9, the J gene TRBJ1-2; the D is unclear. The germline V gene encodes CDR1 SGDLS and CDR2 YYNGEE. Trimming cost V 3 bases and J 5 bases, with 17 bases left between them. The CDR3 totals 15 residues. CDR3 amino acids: CASSGGEARRYGYTF. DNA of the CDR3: TGTGCCAGCAGCGGTGGGGAAGCGAGGCGGTATGGCTACACCTTC.

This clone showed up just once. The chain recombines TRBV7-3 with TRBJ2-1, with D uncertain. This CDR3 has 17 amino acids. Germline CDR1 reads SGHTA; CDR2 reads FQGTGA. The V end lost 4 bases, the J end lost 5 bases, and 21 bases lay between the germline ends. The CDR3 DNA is TGTGCCAGCAGCTCGAGTAATACGTTCTTGTTCCACAATGAGCAGTTCTTC. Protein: CASSSSNTFLFHNEQFF.

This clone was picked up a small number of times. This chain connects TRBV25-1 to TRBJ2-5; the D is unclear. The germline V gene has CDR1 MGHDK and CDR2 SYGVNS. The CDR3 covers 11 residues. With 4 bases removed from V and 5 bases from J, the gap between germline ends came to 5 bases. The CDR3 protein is CASSGWETQYF. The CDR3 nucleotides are TGTGCCAGCAGTGGCTGGGAGACCCAGTACTTC.

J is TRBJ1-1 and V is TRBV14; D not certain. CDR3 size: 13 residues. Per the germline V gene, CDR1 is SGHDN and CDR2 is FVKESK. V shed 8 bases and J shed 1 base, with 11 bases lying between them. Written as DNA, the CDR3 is TGTGCCAGCGCCAGGAACCAGAACACTGAAGCTTTCTTT. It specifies CASARNQNTEAFF.

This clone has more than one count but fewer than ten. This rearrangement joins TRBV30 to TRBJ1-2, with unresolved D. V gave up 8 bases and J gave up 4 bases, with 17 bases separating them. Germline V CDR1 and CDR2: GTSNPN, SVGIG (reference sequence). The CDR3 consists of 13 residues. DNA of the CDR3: TGTGCCCATACTGGAGGGTCTCCCTATGGCTACACCTTC. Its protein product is CAHTGGSPYGYTF. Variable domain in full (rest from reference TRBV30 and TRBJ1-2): SQTIHQWPATLVQPVGSPLSLECTVEGTSNPNLYWYRQAAGRGLQLLFYSVGIGQISSEVPQNLSASRPQDRQFILSSKKLLLSDSGFYLCAHTGGSPYGYTFGSGTRLTVV.

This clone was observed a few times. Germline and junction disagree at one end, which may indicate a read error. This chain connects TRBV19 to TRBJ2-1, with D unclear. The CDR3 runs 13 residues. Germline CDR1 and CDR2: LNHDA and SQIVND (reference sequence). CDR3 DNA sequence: TGTGCCAGTAGTGCCCGTGACTTCGGTGAGAAGTTCTTC. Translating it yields CASSARDFGEKFF. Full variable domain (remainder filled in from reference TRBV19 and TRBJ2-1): DGGITQSPKYLFRKEGQNVTLSCEQNLNHDAMYWYRQDPGQGLRLIYYSQIVNDFQKGDIAEGYSVSREKKESFPLTVTSAQKNPTAFYLCASSARDFGEKFFGPGTRLTVL.

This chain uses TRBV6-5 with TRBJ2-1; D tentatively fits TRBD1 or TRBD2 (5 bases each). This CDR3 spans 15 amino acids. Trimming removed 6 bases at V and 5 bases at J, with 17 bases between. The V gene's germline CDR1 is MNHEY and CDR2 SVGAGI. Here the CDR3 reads CASSTGTPRDNEQFF. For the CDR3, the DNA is TGTGCCAGCAGCACCGGGACCCCCAGGGACAATGAGCAGTTCTTC.

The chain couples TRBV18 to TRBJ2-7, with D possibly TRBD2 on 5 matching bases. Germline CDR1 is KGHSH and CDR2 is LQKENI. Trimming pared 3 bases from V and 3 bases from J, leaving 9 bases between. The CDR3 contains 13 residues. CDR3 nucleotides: TGTGCCAGCTCACCGGAACGGGACTACGAGCAGTACGTC. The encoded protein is CASSPERDYEQYV.

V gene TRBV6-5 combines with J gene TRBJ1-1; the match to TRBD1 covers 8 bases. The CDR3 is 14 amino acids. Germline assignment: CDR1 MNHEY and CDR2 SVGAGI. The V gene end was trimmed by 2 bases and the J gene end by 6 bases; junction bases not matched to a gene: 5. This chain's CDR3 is CASSYTRTGPEAFF. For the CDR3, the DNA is TGTGCCAGCAGTTACACTCGGACAGGGCCTGAAGCTTTCTTT.

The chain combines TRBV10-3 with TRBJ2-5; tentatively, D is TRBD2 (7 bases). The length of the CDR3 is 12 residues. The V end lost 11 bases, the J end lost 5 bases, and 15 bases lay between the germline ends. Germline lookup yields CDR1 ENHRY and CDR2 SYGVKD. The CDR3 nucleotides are TGTGCCTCAGGGCGGGGGCTTGAGACCCAGTACTTC. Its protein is CASGRGLETQYF.

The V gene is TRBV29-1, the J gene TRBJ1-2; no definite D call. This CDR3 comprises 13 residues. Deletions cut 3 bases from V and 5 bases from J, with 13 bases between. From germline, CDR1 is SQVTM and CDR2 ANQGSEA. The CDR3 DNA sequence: TGCAGCGTTGATGGCGGGCAGAGATATGGCTACACCTTC. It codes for CSVDGGQRYGYTF.

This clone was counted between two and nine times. The CDR3 is CASSLGWADEQYV. The CDR3 DNA reads TGTGCCAGCAGCTTAGGGTGGGCCGACGAGCAGTACGTC. This rearrangement joins TRBV7-2 to TRBJ2-7; D call uncertain. Per germline, CDR1 SGHTA and CDR2 FQGNSA. Trimming removed 1 base from V and 5 bases from J, with 9 bases in between. The CDR3 has 13 amino acids.

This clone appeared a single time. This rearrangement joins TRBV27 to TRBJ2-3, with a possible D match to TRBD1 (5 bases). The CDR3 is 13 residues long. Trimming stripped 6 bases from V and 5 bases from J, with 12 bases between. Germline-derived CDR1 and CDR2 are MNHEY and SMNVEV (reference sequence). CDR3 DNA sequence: TGTGCCAGCAGCCAGGGTTTGGTAGATACGCAGTATTTT. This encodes CASSQGLVDTQYF.

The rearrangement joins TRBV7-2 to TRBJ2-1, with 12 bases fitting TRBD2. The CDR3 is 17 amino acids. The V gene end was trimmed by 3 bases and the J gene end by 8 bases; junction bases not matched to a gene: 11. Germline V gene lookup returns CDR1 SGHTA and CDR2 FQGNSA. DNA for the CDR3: TGTGCCAGCAGCTTGAGGACTAGCGGGATTGTTATCGATGAGCAGTTCTTC. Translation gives CASSLRTSGIVIDEQFF.

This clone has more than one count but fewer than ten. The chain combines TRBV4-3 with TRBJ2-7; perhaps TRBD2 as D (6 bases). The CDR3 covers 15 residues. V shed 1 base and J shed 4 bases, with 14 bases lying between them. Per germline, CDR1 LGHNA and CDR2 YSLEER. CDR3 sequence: CASSQVRGGTYEQYF. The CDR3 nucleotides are TGCGCCAGCAGCCAAGTTAGGGGTGGGACTTACGAGCAGTACTTC.

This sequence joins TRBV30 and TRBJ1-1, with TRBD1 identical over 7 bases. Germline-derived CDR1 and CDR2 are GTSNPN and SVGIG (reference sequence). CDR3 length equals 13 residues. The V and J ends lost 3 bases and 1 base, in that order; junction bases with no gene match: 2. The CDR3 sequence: CAWRGGRNTEAFF. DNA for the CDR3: TGTGCCTGGAGAGGGGGCCGGAACACTGAAGCTTTCTTT.

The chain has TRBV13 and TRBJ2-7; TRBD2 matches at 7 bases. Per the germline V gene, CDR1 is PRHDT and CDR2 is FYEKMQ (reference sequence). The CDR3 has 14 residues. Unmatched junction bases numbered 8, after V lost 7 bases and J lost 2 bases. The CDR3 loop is CASTFSGNPYEQYV. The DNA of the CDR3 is TGTGCCAGCACCTTCAGCGGGAACCCCTACGAGCAGTACGTC.